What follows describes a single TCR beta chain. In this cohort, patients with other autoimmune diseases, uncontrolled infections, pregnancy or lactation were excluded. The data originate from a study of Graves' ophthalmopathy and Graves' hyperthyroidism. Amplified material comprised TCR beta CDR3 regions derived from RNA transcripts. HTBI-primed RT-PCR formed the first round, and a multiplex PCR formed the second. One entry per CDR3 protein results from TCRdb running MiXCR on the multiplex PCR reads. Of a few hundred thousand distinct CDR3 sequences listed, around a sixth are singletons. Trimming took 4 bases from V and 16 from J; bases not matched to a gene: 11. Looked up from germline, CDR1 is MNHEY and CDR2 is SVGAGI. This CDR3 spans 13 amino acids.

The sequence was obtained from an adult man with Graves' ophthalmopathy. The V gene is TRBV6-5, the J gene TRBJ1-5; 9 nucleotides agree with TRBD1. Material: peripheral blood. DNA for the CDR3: TGTGCCAGCAGTTCTCAGAGACAGGGGGGGCCCCATTTT. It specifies CASSSQRQGGPHF.